These 8 T cell receptor beta chains came from one sample sequenced in a study of identical twins. MiXCR, run by TCRdb on the 5' RACE reads, gives a single entry per CDR3 protein. The table lists 1.5 million to 2 million distinct CDR3 sequences, under 35% of them singletons. The sequenced sample consisted of cord blood. These receptors originate from a newborn girl in good health.

There are a few counts of this clonotype. The rearrangement uses TRBV6-1 and TRBJ1-2, with D perhaps matching TRBD1 (5 bases). V was shortened by 4 bases and J by 5 bases, with 23 bases between the two germline ends. Per germline, CDR1 MNHNS and CDR2 SASEGT. The CDR3 contains 17 residues. CDR3 sequence reads: CASSVDRTLPLGYGYTF. The CDR3 region has the DNA TGTGCCAGCAGTGTCGACAGAACCCTTCCTTTAGGGTATGGCTACACCTTC.

J is TRBJ1-6 and V is TRBV2; tentative D call: TRBD1 (5 bases). The CDR3 is 16 amino acids. Trimming removed 4 bases from V and 7 bases from J, with 17 bases in between. Germline CDR1 and CDR2: SNHLY and FYNNEI. The CDR3 DNA is TGTGCCAGCAGTGCTGAGGGGCGGAATCCGAATTCACCCCTCCACTTT. Translating it yields CASSAEGRNPNSPLHF.

V gene TRBV18 combines with J gene TRBJ2-7; D gene ambiguous. This CDR3 contains 12 residues. From germline, CDR1 is KGHSH and CDR2 LQKENI. Trimming left V 2 bases short and J 7 bases short, with 9 bases between. CDR3 bases: TGTGCCAGCTCACCAGAGGCTGTTGAGCAGTACTTC. This gives the protein CASSPEAVEQYF.

The gene calls are TRBV25-1 and TRBJ1-6, with a possible D match to TRBD1 (6 bases). CDR3 length: 15 amino acids. The V end lost 0 bases, the J end lost 6 bases, and 9 bases lay between the germline ends. CDR1 and CDR2 from the germline V gene are MGHDK and SYGVNS. The CDR3 DNA is TGTGCCAGCAGTGAATATAACAGGGTTAATTCACCCCTCCACTTT. Translated: CASSEYNRVNSPLHF. The whole variable domain, filled in from reference TRBV25-1 and TRBJ1-6, reads EADIYQTPRYLVIGTGKKITLECSQTMGHDKMYWYQQDPGMELHLIHYSYGVNSTEKGDLSSESTVSRIRTEHFPLTLESARPSHTSQYLCASSEYNRVNSPLHFGNGTRLTVT.

This clonotype was observed a handful of times. The CDR3 DNA sequence: TGTGCCAGCAGTAGACTAGCGGTGGGTATGGACGAGCAGTACTTC. Residues: CASSRLAVGMDEQYF. This chain links TRBV2 with TRBJ2-5; 9 nucleotides line up with TRBD2. TRBJ2-7 matches the DNA end more closely, so the J call is doubtful. Per the germline V gene, CDR1 is SNHLY and CDR2 is FYNNEI. The CDR3 totals 15 residues.

This clonotype has only a few counts. This rearrangement joins TRBV25-1 to TRBJ2-7; tentatively, D is TRBD1 (5 bases). The germline V gene has CDR1 MGHDK and CDR2 SYGVNS. The CDR3 spans 13 residues. The V end lost 5 bases, the J end lost 5 bases, and 13 bases lay between the germline ends. CDR3 sequence (DNA): TGTGCCAGCAGTAGGGGTGGTTTCAACGAGCAGTACTTC. Its translation: CASSRGGFNEQYF.

The chain couples TRBV28 to TRBJ1-1; unclear D gene. This CDR3 is built from 14 residues. CDR1 and CDR2 (germline): MDHEN, SYDVKM. The V end was cut by 6 bases, the J end by 5 bases, with 16 bases between. DNA of the CDR3: TGTGCCAGCAGCTACAGATCCCTAGGTACTGAAGCTTTCTTT. As protein: CASSYRSLGTEAFF.

The chain joins TRBV20-1 to TRBJ1-2; 8 bases map to TRBD1. In germline, CDR1 is DFQATT, CDR2 SNEGSKA (reference sequence). Trimming removed 6 bases from V and 2 bases from J; junction bases left unmatched: 8. CDR3 size: 14 residues. The chain's CDR3 is CSARDRKLNYGYTF. The CDR3 bases are TGCAGTGCAAGGGACAGGAAACTGAACTATGGCTACACCTTC.